This T cell receptor beta chain was identified during a study of T-cell reconstitution after alpha-beta-depleted transplantation in children. Study outcomes and limitations: Newly produced T cells mostly accounted for T-cell counts and diversity one year post-transplant. Where some patients showed high TCRbeta diversity at day 60, it came from recipient T cells and thymic progenitors that had survived. Alpha-beta T cells about two months after transplant reportedly derived from several hundred expanded graft clones.

This clonotype occurred a few times. Its specificity is not known. A library of TCRbeta sequences, prepared with unique molecular identifiers, was generated. TCRdb called the PCR reads again in MiXCR, with one record for every CDR3 protein. The sample has 500,000 to 650,000 distinct CDR3 sequences, 13% seen once. The source is a male patient between 5 and 17 years old who had a stem cell transplant for acute myeloid leukemia, so the T cells may come from the graft donor. Sequenced here: PBMCs, mostly from graft donor cells, sampled 360 days after TCRalphabeta/CD19-depleted stem cell transplant.

For the CDR3, the DNA is TGTGCCAGCAGTTTAGAGGGGCAGCTGGACGAGCAGTACTTC. It specifies CASSLEGQLDEQYF. The chain has TRBV12-3 or TRBV12-4 and TRBJ2-7; possibly TRBD1 for D (5 bases). Trimming pared 1 base from V and 5 bases from J, leaving 12 bases between. The CDR3 has 14 amino acids.